This TCR beta chain derives from a study of cytomegalovirus exposure and HLA in healthy donors (dated by TCRdb to 2015 to 2018). Looking at the study overall: The approximately 710 repertoires of the first cohort and the roughly 110 validation repertoires were produced on the same platform, according to a later analysis. A separate validation cohort of over 95 different subjects was used in addition to the 666-subject first cohort. The study combined high-throughput TCR immunosequencing, statistical association of individual TCRs with disease status, and machine learning to predict cytomegalovirus infection status. The study was designed to test whether signatures of past pathogen exposure could be identified by cataloging public T cell receptors.

Separate from the approximately 670-subject first cohort, the validation cohort of about 130 subjects was the group to which the donors belonged. Note on this clone: Its specific antigen is unknown. There are no base qualities to consult, and no much larger clone falls within one base.

Based on the germline V gene (reference sequence), the CDR1 and CDR2 sequences are MNHEY and SMNVEV. Trimming at the junction amounts to 5 bases on V and 1 base on J, and the germline ends lie 14 bases apart. The CDR3 measures 15 amino acids from cysteine to phenylalanine. Only the CDR3 portion is preserved as DNA: 45 bases, with reading frame beginning at the first base. The receptor library was made with the immunoSEQ multiplex PCR assay. Under the source paper's analysis protocol: A statistical classification framework was built for diagnosing cytomegalovirus status from the catalog of TCR beta chain sequences. What TCRdb holds here is the immuneACCESS table cut down to in-frame rearrangements. Part of the clones is not present; checked against another copy, under half of the missing clones reflect an unresolved V gene, and the others are unexplained. V and J calls and clone size are copied from that table; D and trimming were computed from the DNA. The sample profile shows fewer than 60,000 clones; 89% of them were found once. The top ten hold roughly 15% of the sample.

Beyond this particular receptor, the publication reports: Of the cluster scores, around 95% were above 0 in a later analysis, which found that TCRs clustered in the first cohort also tended to co-occur in the approximately 110 validation repertoires. All 130 or so repertoires were used to score co-occurrence in the validation cohort in a later analysis, because that analysis had no HLA typing for the cohort. The authors suggested that the approach could potentially be generalized to other disease states and immunological phenotypes. In both the original and validation cohorts, the classifier was reported to diagnose cytomegalovirus status with high specificity and sensitivity. In the study, roughly 160 TCR beta chains were listed as associated with cytomegalovirus. Across donors, most TCR sequences were observed very rarely, whereas some public TCRs were present in many individuals. In vitro tests confirmed that three of the cytomegalovirus-associated TCR beta chains recognize cytomegalovirus antigens.

The rearranged chain carries TRBV27 and TRBJ1-2; matching of 5 bases hints at TRBD1 as the D gene. The specimen sequenced was PBMCs. The TCR comes from a woman in her late teens or twenties in good health and CMV-seronegative. The DNA sequence is as follows: TGTGCCAGCAGTCCCAACAGGATAAGTAACTATGGCTACACCTTC. Its translation reads: CASSPNRISNYGYTF.